The 18 T cell receptor beta chains reported below all come from one sample, sequenced in a study of T cell responses to AZD1222 COVID-19 vaccine. Using immunoSEQ multiplex PCR, the repertoire was profiled, and TCRdb retains in-frame clones only, with some absent. The data contain 150,000 or so clones, about 92% of them singletons. The sample consisted of peripheral blood, taken on day 0 of AZD1222 vaccination. The source of these receptors is an adult in good health.

The V and J genes are TRBV5-1 and TRBJ2-5; 8 positions agree with TRBD1. CDR1 is SGHRS, CDR2 YFSETQ, per germline. The J segment lost 5 bases and the V segment lost 4 bases, leaving 7 bases of the junction unmatched. CDR3 size: 14 residues. For the CDR3, the DNA is TGCGCCAGCAGCGTGCAGGGGGCCGGCGAGACCCAGTACTTC. This sequence encodes CASSVQGAGETQYF. Drawing the rest from reference TRBV5-1 and TRBJ2-5, the complete variable domain is KAGVTQTPRYLIKTRGQQVTLSCSPISGHRSVSWYQQTPGQGLQFLFEYFSETQRNKGNFPGRFSGRQFSNSRSEMNVSTLELGDSALYLCASSVQGAGETQYFGPGTRLLVL.

In DNA form, the CDR3 reads TGTGCCAGCAGCCAGACAGCTGGAAACACCATATATTTT. This sequence encodes CASSQTAGNTIYF. J is TRBJ1-3 and V is TRBV3-1 (or the pseudogene TRBV3-2); TRBD1 might be the D (5 bases). Germline V gene lookup returns CDR1 LGHDT and CDR2 YNNKEL (reference sequence). Trimming took 3 bases from V and 2 from J, leaving 5 bases between them. The CDR3 is 13 residues long.

This sequence joins TRBV18 and TRBJ1-2; 8 bases map to TRBD1. The CDR3 sequence is 13 residues long. V dropped 3 bases and J dropped 8; count of bases not matched to a gene: 5. CDR1 and CDR2 from the germline V gene are KGHSH and LQKENI. The CDR3 sequence is CASSPQGARGYTF. CDR3 DNA: TGTGCCAGCTCACCCCAGGGGGCGAGAGGCTACACCTTC. Complete variable domain (other parts from reference TRBV18 and TRBJ1-2): NAGVMQNPRHLVRRRGQEARLRCSPMKGHSHVYWYRQLPEEGLKFMVYLQKENIIDESGMPKERFSAEFPKEGPSILRIQQVVRGDSAAYFCASSPQGARGYTFGSGTRLTVV.

The chain recombines TRBV6-5 with TRBJ2-1, with 9 bases matching TRBD1. The germline V gene has CDR1 MNHEY and CDR2 SVGAGI. V lost 2 bases to trimming and J lost 4 bases; unmatched junction nucleotides: 3. CDR3 length equals 15 residues. This CDR3 is CASSYKGTGYNEQFF. CDR3 DNA: TGTGCCAGCAGTTACAAAGGGACAGGGTACAATGAGCAGTTCTTC.

J is TRBJ2-1 and V is TRBV6-4; a weak D match, TRBD1 (6 bases). Germline CDR1 and CDR2: MRHNA and SNTAGT. The CDR3 spans 15 residues. Trimming pared 5 bases from V and 6 bases from J, leaving 17 bases between. This CDR3 is CASSTGQGSGNEQFF. CDR3 DNA: TGTGCCAGCAGTACTGGGCAGGGGAGCGGCAATGAGCAGTTCTTC.

This chain links TRBV5-1 with TRBJ1-2, with D unresolved. The CDR3 has 12 residues. With 4 bases removed from V and 4 bases from J, the gap between germline ends came to 8 bases. CDR1 SGHRS and CDR2 YFSETQ come from the germline V gene. CDR3 nucleotides: TGCGCCAGCAGCGTGGACGGCTATGGCTACACCTTC. It specifies CASSVDGYGYTF. The full variable domain, with the rest looked up from reference TRBV5-1 and TRBJ1-2, is KAGVTQTPRYLIKTRGQQVTLSCSPISGHRSVSWYQQTPGQGLQFLFEYFSETQRNKGNFPGRFSGRQFSNSRSEMNVSTLELGDSALYLCASSVDGYGYTFGSGTRLTVV.

Concerning this clone itself: Other DNA sequences in this specimen translate into the identical CDR3. The chain has TRBV5-1 and TRBJ1-1; D uncertain. CDR3 length: 11 residues. Trimming pared 4 bases from V and 5 bases from J, leaving 6 bases between. Germline loops: CDR1 SGHRS, CDR2 YFSETQ. CDR3 region: CASSLGTEAFF. CDR3 in DNA: TGCGCCAGCAGCCTGGGTACTGAAGCTTTCTTT. Based on the CDR3 plus reference TRBV5-1 and TRBJ1-1, the full variable domain is KAGVTQTPRYLIKTRGQQVTLSCSPISGHRSVSWYQQTPGQGLQFLFEYFSETQRNKGNFPGRFSGRQFSNSRSEMNVSTLELGDSALYLCASSLGTEAFFGQGTRLTVV.

V usage is TRBV5-4 and J usage is TRBJ2-1; 7 positions match TRBD2. Trimming took 4 bases from V and 4 from J; bases not matched to a gene: 5. Germline values: CDR1 SGHNT, CDR2 YYREEE (reference sequence). The CDR3 spans 14 residues. As DNA, the CDR3 is TGTGCCAGCAGCACCAGCGGGGTTTACAATGAGCAGTTCTTC. It yields the protein CASSTSGVYNEQFF.

This chain links TRBV11-2 with TRBJ2-3; D unresolved. The CDR3 contains 12 residues. Per germline, CDR1 SGHAT and CDR2 FQNNGV. V was clipped by 4 bases and J by 2 bases, with 4 bases between them. The CDR3 region has the DNA TGTGCCAGCAGCTACACCACAGATACGCAGTATTTT. As protein: CASSYTTDTQYF. Using reference TRBV11-2 and TRBJ2-3 for the parts outside the CDR3, the full variable domain is EAGVAQSPRYKIIEKRQSVAFWCNPISGHATLYWYQQILGQGPKLLIQFQNNGVVDDSQLPKDRFSAERLKGVDSTLKIQPAKLEDSAVYLCASSYTTDTQYFGPGTRLTVL.

The chain is built from TRBV9 and TRBJ2-5; the D gene is possibly TRBD1 (6 bases). Looked up from germline, CDR1 is SGDLS and CDR2 is YYNGEE. The CDR3 totals 17 residues. V dropped 0 bases and J dropped 4 bases, with 19 bases sitting between them. The chain's CDR3 is CASSVAAGALGVETQYF. The CDR3 nucleotides read TGTGCCAGCAGCGTAGCGGCAGGGGCTTTAGGTGTAGAGACCCAGTACTTC.

This clone was seen only a few times. The chain recombines TRBV23-1 with TRBJ1-3, with D tentatively TRBD1 (6 bases). TRBV23-1 is an ORF for which the function is uncertain. The CDR3 covers 14 residues. Trimming removed 6 bases from V and 2 bases from J, with 11 bases in between. The CDR3 region is CASRPQGPGNTIYF. CDR3 DNA: TGCGCCAGCAGGCCCCAGGGGCCTGGAAACACCATATATTTT.

The chain joins TRBV19 to TRBJ2-1, with D possibly TRBD1 on 6 matching bases. V was clipped by 0 bases and J by 4 bases, with 7 bases between them. CDR1 is LNHDA, CDR2 SQIVND, per germline (reference sequence). The CDR3 contains 14 residues. The chain's CDR3 is CASSIDRGYNEQFF. The CDR3 nucleotides read TGTGCCAGTAGTATAGATAGGGGGTACAATGAGCAGTTCTTC.

The rearrangement joins TRBV7-2 to TRBJ2-6, with no clear D. This CDR3 region has 14 residues. Germline values: CDR1 SGHTA, CDR2 FQGNSA. The V end was cut by 3 bases, the J end by 2 bases, with 5 bases between. The CDR3 spells CASSFRTGANVLTF. The CDR3 bases are TGTGCCAGCAGCTTTAGGACTGGGGCCAACGTCCTGACTTTC.

The chain is built from TRBV3-1 (or the pseudogene TRBV3-2) and TRBJ2-3; 7 bases fit TRBD2. V lost 0 bases, J lost 1 base, and 13 bases stayed unmatched. Germline V gives CDR1 LGHDT, CDR2 YNNKEL (reference sequence). This CDR3 has 19 residues. Here the CDR3 DNA reads TGTGCCAGCAGCCAAGATTTTGGCGGGGGAGGATGGGGCACAGATACGCAGTATTTT. Protein: CASSQDFGGGGWGTDTQYF.

The chain joins TRBV14 to TRBJ1-2; D unclear. This CDR3 spans 13 amino acids. Trimming cost V 0 bases and J 7 bases, with 9 bases left between them. Germline V gene sequence: CDR1 SGHDN, CDR2 FVKESK. Written as DNA, the CDR3 is TGTGCCAGCAGCCAAGACTGGGATCTTGGCTACACCTTC. It translates to CASSQDWDLGYTF. Together with reference TRBV14 and TRBJ1-2, the CDR3 gives the full variable domain: EAGVTQFPSHSVIEKGQTVTLRCDPISGHDNLYWYRRVMGKEIKFLLHFVKESKQDESGMPNNRFLAERTGGTYSTLKVQPAELEDSGVYFCASSQDWDLGYTFGSGTRLTVV.

This chain joins TRBV10-3 and TRBJ2-7; D remains ambiguous. Germline V gene sequence: CDR1 ENHRY, CDR2 SYGVKD. V was trimmed by 1 base and J by 2 bases, leaving 6 bases between them. The CDR3 has 13 amino acids. This CDR3 is CAISEFLAYEQYF. As DNA, the CDR3 is TGTGCCATCAGTGAGTTCCTAGCCTACGAGCAGTACTTC.

This sequence joins TRBV7-9 and TRBJ1-1; 7 nucleotides agree with TRBD1. This CDR3 contains 16 residues. Germline CDR1 SEHNR, CDR2 FQNEAQ (reference sequence). Losses at the gene ends were 5 bases for V and 0 bases for J; bases not matched to a gene: 9. This CDR3 is CASSPGQTHLNTEAFF. The CDR3 coding sequence is TGTGCCAGCAGCCCGGGACAGACACATCTGAACACTGAAGCTTTCTTT. The full variable domain, with the rest looked up from reference TRBV7-9 and TRBJ1-1, is DTGVSQNPRHKITKRGQNVTFRCDPISEHNRLYWYRQTLGQGPEFLTYFQNEAQLEKSRLLSDRFSAERPKGSFSTLEIQRTEQGDSAMYLCASSPGQTHLNTEAFFGQGTRLTVV.

This clone occurred once. V and J are TRBV2 and TRBJ2-1; no reliable D call. V was shortened by 8 bases and J by 6 bases, with 11 bases between the two germline ends. The CDR3 has 12 residues. Germline V lookup: CDR1 SNHLY, CDR2 FYNNEI. CDR3 amino acids: CASVQTGNEQFF. The CDR3, as DNA: TGTGCCAGCGTCCAGACGGGCAATGAGCAGTTCTTC.